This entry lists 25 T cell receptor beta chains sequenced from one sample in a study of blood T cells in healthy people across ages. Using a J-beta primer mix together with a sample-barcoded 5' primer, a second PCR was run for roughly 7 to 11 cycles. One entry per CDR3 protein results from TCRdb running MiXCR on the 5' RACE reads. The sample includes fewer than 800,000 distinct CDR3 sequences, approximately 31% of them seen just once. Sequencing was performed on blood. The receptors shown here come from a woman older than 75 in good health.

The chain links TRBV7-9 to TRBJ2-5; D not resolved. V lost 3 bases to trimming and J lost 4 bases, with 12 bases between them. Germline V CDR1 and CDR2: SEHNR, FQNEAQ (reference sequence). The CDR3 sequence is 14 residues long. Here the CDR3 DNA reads TGTGCCAGCAGCTTTTTCGGTCGGGTAGAGACCCAGTACTTC. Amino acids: CASSFFGRVETQYF.

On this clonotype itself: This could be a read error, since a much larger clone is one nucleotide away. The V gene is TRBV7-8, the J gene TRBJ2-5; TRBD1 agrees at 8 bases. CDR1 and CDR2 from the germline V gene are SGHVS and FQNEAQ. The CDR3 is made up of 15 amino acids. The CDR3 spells CANSLRRTGQETQYF. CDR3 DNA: TGTGCCAACAGCTTAAGGCGGACAGGGCAAGAGACCCAGTACTTC.

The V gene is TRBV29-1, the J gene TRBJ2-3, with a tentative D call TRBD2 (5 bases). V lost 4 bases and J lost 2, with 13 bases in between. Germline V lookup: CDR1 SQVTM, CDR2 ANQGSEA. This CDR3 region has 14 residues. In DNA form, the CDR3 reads TGCAGCGTTGTTGAGGGTAGCATCACAGATACGCAGTATTTT. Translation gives CSVVEGSITDTQYF.

The CDR3 region is CASSLAVGVPGANVLTF. CDR3 in DNA: TGTGCCAGCAGCTTGGCCGTGGGGGTACCTGGGGCCAACGTCCTGACTTTC. This chain links TRBV5-6 with TRBJ2-6; D may be TRBD1 or TRBD2 (5 bases each). This CDR3 contains 17 residues. Trimming cost V 0 bases and J 2 bases, with 12 bases left between them. Looked up from germline, CDR1 is SGHDT and CDR2 is YYEEEE. The full variable domain, rest sourced from reference TRBV5-6 and TRBJ2-6, is DAGVTQSPTHLIKTRGQQVTLRCSPKSGHDTVSWYQQALGQGPQFIFQYYEEEERQRGNFPDRFSGHQFPNYSSELNVNALLLGDSALYLCASSLAVGVPGANVLTFGAGSRLTVL.

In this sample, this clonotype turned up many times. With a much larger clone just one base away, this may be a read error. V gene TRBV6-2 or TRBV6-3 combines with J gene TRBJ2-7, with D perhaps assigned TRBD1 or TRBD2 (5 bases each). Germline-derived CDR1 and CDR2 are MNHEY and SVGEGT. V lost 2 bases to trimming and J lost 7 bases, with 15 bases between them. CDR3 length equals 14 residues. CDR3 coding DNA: TGTGCCAGCAGTTACGGCGCTGGGGGTAATGAGCAGTACTTC. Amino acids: CASSYGAGGNEQYF.

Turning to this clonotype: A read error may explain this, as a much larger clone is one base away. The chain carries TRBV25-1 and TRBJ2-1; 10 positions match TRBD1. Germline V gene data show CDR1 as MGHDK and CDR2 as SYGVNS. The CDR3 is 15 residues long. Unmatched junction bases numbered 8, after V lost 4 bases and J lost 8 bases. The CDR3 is CASSGTGQGGDEQFF. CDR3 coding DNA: TGTGCCAGCAGTGGAACTGGACAGGGGGGCGATGAGCAGTTCTTC.

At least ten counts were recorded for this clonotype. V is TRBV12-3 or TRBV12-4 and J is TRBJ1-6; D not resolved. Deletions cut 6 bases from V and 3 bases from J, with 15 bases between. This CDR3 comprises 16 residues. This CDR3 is CASRPRSGNYNSPLHF. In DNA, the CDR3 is TGTGCCAGCAGACCTCGATCAGGAAACTATAATTCACCCCTCCACTTT.

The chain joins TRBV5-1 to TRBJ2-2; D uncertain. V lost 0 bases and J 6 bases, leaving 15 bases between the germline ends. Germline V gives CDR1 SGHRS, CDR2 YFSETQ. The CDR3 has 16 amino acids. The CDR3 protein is CASSLAVRAEAGELFF. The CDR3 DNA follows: TGCGCCAGCAGCTTGGCGGTTCGGGCGGAAGCCGGGGAGCTGTTTTTT. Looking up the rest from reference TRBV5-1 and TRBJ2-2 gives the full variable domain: KAGVTQTPRYLIKTRGQQVTLSCSPISGHRSVSWYQQTPGQGLQFLFEYFSETQRNKGNFPGRFSGRQFSNSRSEMNVSTLELGDSALYLCASSLAVRAEAGELFFGEGSRLTVL.

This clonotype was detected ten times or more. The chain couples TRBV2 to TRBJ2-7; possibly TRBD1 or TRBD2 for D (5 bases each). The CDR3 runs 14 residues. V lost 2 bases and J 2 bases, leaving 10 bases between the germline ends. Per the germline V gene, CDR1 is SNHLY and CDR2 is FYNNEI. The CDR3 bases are TGTGCCAGCAGTGAATCCCGGGGCGCCTACGAGCAGTACTTC. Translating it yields CASSESRGAYEQYF.

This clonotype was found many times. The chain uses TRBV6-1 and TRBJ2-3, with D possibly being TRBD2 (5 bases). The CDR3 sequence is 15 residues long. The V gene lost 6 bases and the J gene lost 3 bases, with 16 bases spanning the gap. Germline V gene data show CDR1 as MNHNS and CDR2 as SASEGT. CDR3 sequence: CASSLSVDPTDTQYF. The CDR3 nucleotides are TGTGCCAGCAGCCTTAGCGTAGACCCTACAGATACGCAGTATTTT.

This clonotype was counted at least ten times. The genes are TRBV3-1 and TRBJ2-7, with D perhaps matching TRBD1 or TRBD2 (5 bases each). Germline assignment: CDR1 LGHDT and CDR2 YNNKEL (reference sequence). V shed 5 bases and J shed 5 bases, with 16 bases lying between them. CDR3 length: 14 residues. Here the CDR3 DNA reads TGTGCCAGCAGCTTACGAGGGGAGAGGGACGAGCAGTACTTC. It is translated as CASSLRGERDEQYF.

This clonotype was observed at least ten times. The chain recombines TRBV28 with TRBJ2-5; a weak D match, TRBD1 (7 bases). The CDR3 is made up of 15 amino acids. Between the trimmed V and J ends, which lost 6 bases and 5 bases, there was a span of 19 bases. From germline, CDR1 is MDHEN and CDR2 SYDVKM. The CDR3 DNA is TGTGCCAGCAGGTTGACAGGGAGGAAGGAGGAGACCCAGTACTTC. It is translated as CASRLTGRKEETQYF.

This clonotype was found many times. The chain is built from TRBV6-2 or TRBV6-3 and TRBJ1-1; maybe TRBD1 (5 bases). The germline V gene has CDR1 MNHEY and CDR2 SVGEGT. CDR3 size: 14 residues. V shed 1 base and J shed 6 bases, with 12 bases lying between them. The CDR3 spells CASSYWGATSEAFF. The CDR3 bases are TGTGCCAGCAGTTACTGGGGCGCAACCTCTGAAGCTTTCTTT.

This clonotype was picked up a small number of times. Here the CDR3 reads CASSLIGGAQTQYF. The CDR3 DNA sequence: TGTGCCAGCAGCTTAATCGGGGGGGCACAGACCCAGTACTTC. The V call is TRBV7-2, the J call TRBJ2-7, with 8 bases aligning to TRBD2. The J call may be mistaken, given a closer DNA end match to TRBJ2-5. CDR3 length: 14 amino acids. In germline, CDR1 is SGHTA, CDR2 FQGNSA.

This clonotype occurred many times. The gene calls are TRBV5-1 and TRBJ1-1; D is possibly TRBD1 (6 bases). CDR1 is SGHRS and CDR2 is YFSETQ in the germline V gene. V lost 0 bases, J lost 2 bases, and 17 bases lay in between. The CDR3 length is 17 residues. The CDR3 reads CASSLARGAHSNTEAFF. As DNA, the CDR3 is TGCGCCAGCAGCTTGGCACGGGGGGCCCACTCAAACACTGAAGCTTTCTTT.

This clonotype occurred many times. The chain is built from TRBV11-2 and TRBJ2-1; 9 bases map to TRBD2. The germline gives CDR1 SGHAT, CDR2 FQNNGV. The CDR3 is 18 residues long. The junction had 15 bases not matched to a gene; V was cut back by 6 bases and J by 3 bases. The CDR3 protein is CASRRAGGAGGHYNEQFF. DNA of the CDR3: TGTGCCAGCAGACGGGCGGGGGGAGCGGGGGGACACTACAATGAGCAGTTCTTC.

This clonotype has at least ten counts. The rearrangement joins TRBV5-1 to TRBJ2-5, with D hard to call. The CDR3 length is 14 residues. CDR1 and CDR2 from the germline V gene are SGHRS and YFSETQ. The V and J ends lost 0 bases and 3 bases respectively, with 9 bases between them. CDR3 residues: CASSLGSTEETQYF. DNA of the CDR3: TGCGCCAGCAGCTTGGGTAGCACCGAAGAGACCCAGTACTTC.

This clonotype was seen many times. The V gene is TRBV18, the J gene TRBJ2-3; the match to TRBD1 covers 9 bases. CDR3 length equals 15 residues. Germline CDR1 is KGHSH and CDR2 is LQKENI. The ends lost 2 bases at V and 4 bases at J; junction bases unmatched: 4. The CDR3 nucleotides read TGTGCCAGCTCACCAAACAGGGGGCGCGCAGATACGCAGTATTTT. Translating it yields CASSPNRGRADTQYF.

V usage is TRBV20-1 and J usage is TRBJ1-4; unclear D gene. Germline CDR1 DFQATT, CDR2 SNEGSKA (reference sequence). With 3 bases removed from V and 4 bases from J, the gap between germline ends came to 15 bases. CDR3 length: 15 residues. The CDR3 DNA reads TGCAGTGCTAGTCTTCCGACGGGCCTTAATGAAAAACTGTTTTTT. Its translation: CSASLPTGLNEKLFF.

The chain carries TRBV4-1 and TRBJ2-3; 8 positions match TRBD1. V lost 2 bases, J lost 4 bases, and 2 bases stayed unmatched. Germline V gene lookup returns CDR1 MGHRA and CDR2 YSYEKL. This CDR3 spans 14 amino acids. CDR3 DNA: TGCGCCAGCAGCCAACGGGACAGGCCAGATACGCAGTATTTT. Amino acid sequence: CASSQRDRPDTQYF.

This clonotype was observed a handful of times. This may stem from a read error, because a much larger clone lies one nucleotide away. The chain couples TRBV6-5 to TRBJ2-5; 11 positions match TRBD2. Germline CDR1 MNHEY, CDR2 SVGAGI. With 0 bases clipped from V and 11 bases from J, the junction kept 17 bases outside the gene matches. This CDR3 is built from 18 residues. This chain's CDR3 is CASSYSNSGGGLYNEQYF. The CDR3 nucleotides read TGTGCCAGCAGTTACTCTAATAGCGGGGGGGGGTTATACAATGAGCAGTACTTC.

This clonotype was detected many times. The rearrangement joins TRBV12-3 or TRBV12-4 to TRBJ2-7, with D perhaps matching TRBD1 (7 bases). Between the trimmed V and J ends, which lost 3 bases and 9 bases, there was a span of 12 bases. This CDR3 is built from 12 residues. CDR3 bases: TGTGCCAGCAGTTTGCCAGGGGGGTCGCAGTACTTC. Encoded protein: CASSLPGGSQYF.

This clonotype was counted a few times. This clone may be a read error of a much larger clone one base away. CDR3 coding DNA: TGCGCCAGCAGCTGGGACACAGGATTTTCCTATGGCTACACCTTC. It codes for CASSWDTGFSYGYTF. V gene TRBV5-1 combines with J gene TRBJ1-2; tentative D call: TRBD1 (6 bases). Germline V gene sequence: CDR1 SGHRS, CDR2 YFSETQ. Trimming took 3 bases from V and 4 from J, leaving 16 bases between them. The CDR3 runs to 15 residues.

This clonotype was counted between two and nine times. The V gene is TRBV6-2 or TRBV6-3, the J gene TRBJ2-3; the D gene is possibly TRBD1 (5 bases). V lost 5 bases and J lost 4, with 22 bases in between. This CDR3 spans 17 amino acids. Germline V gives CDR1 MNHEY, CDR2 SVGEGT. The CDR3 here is CASSPRARRVGPDTQYF. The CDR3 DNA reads TGTGCCAGCAGTCCCCGAGCCCGCAGGGTGGGTCCAGATACGCAGTATTTT.

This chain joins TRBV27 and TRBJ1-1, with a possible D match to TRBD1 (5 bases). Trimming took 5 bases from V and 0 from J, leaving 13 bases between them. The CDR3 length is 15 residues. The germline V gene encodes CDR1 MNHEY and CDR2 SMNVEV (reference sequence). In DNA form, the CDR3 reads TGTGCCAGCAGTCCCGGGACGGTCATGAACACTGAAGCTTTCTTT. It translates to CASSPGTVMNTEAFF.